The source of this T cell receptor (beta chain) is a study of cytomegalovirus exposure and HLA in healthy donors. Healthy bone marrow donors made up the cohort. Germline lookup yields CDR1 KGHSH and CDR2 LQKENI. V lost 2 bases and J lost 1; bases outside the gene matches: 4. The CDR3 runs 16 residues. A word on this clone: The target antigen is unknown.

The PCR was carried out with 60 Vbeta primers and 13 Jbeta primers. The assay was immunoSEQ multiplex PCR, and TCRdb's table has in-frame clones only and misses some. The table has 250,000 to 350,000 clones, approximately 90% seen once. General study results and limits: When analyzed later, the rates of TCR association showed variation by HLA locus, with DRB1 the most and HLA-C the fewest. TCR beta chains associated with HLA were, in a later analysis, more clonally expanded than equally common others. A prior analysis recorded that most TCR beta V segments were productive about 90% or about 30% of the time.

The V call is TRBV18, the J call TRBJ2-7, with 11 nucleotides matching TRBD2. The sequencing input was PBMCs. The TCR was taken from a man aged 35 to 55 in good health and CMV-seropositive. The CDR3 loop reads CASSPIAGGPSYEQYF. CDR3 DNA: TGTGCCAGCTCACCAATAGCGGGAGGGCCATCCTACGAGCAGTACTTC.